This TCR beta chain was sequenced in a study of blood T cell repertoires in COVID-19. Study details: COVID-19 samples collected from the United States, Italy and Spain covered acute and convalescent phases. The analysed material was cDNA or gDNA that came from T cells, B-cell-depleted T cells, or PBMCs.

Germline V CDR1 and CDR2: KGHSH, LQKENI. The J segment lost 7 bases and the V segment lost 3 bases, leaving 5 bases of the junction unmatched. This CDR3 region has 14 residues. Original processing methods: Using reference gene primer amplification, nucleated cell counts were estimated. Measured with immunoSEQ multiplex PCR; TCRdb has only the in-frame clones, and not every one. The DNA gave D and trimming, while V, J and clone size come from that table. The data contain 300,000 or so clones, more than 85% of them singletons. The receptor comes from a woman aged 30 to 39 who had recovered from COVID-19. V and J are TRBV18 and TRBJ1-3; the match to TRBD1 covers 8 bases. The material sequenced was PBMCs or T cells enriched from blood (not recorded which). CDR3 DNA: TGTGCCAGCTCACCGCGGACAGGGTCCAACACCATATATTTT. Protein: CASSPRTGSNTIYF.